The 24 T cell receptor beta chains presented below share a single source sample, sequenced in a study of blood T cell repertoires in COVID-19. Measured with immunoSEQ multiplex PCR; TCRdb has only the in-frame clones, and not every one. The sample yields a few hundred thousand clones, about 88% seen once. The specimen sequenced was peripheral blood. Source of these receptors: a middle-aged man with COVID-19, enrolled during active disease.

The chain joins TRBV3-1 (or the pseudogene TRBV3-2) to TRBJ2-1, with a tentative D call TRBD2 (5 bases). The germline CDR1 and CDR2 sequences are LGHDT and YNNKEL (reference sequence). This CDR3 has 15 residues. V was cut by 3 bases and J by 0 bases, with 9 bases left in between. The CDR3 loop reads CASSQDSSSYNEQFF. The CDR3 bases are TGTGCCAGCAGCCAGGACTCCAGCTCCTACAATGAGCAGTTCTTC.

The chain couples TRBV7-3 to TRBJ2-1, with 13 bases fitting TRBD2. J gave up 5 bases and V 1 base, and 5 bases lay outside the gene matches. The CDR3 sequence is 17 residues long. Germline loops: CDR1 SGHTA, CDR2 FQGTGA. The CDR3 coding sequence is TGTGCCAGCAGCTTAAACCTACTAGCGGGGGGGAACAATGAGCAGTTCTTC. This sequence encodes CASSLNLLAGGNNEQFF.

The chain has TRBV19 and TRBJ1-5; 9 nucleotides align to TRBD1. J was trimmed by 3 bases and V by 6 bases; bases with no gene match: 3. The CDR3 totals 14 residues. The V gene's germline CDR1 is LNHDA and CDR2 SQIVND (reference sequence). The CDR3 coding sequence is TGTGCCAGTAGGTGGACAGGGGACAATCAGCCCCAGCATTTT. Encoded protein: CASRWTGDNQPQHF.

This chain joins TRBV19 and TRBJ1-2; TRBD1 is a possible D gene (5 bases). The CDR3 contains 16 residues. The germline V gene encodes CDR1 LNHDA and CDR2 SQIVND (reference sequence). V was clipped by 1 base and J by 0 bases, with 12 bases between them. CDR3 region: CASSIVGHEANYGYTF. In DNA, the CDR3 is TGTGCCAGTAGTATAGTTGGACACGAAGCTAACTATGGCTACACCTTC.

The rearrangement uses TRBV18 and TRBJ2-2; unclear D gene. The CDR3 is made up of 15 amino acids. Germline assignment: CDR1 KGHSH and CDR2 LQKENI. V dropped 3 bases and J dropped 0 bases, with 8 bases sitting between them. The chain's CDR3 is CASSPVGANTGELFF. The CDR3 DNA is TGTGCCAGCTCACCGGTGGGCGCGAACACCGGGGAGCTGTTTTTT.

This chain joins TRBV27 and TRBJ2-5, with D possibly TRBD2 on 5 matching bases. Germline assignment: CDR1 MNHEY and CDR2 SMNVEV (reference sequence). This CDR3 has 14 residues. Trimming left V 2 bases short and J 4 bases short, with 11 bases between. The CDR3 here is CASSLGSGAETQYF. CDR3 nucleotides: TGTGCCAGCAGTTTAGGCAGCGGCGCAGAGACCCAGTACTTC.

This sequence joins TRBV28 and TRBJ1-3; the D is unclear. Trimming removed 8 bases from V and 4 bases from J, with 15 bases in between. This CDR3 has 14 amino acids. Germline lookup yields CDR1 MDHEN and CDR2 SYDVKM. The CDR3 DNA reads as TGTGCCAGCGCCACGACAACGTGGGGAAACACCATATATTTT. Its protein product is CASATTTWGNTIYF.

This rearrangement joins TRBV9 to TRBJ2-7, with TRBD1 identical over 8 bases. CDR1 and CDR2 from the germline V gene are SGDLS and YYNGEE. J lost 5 bases, V lost 0 bases, and 4 bases had no gene match. The CDR3 spans 14 residues. CDR3 nucleotide sequence: TGTGCCAGCAGCGTAGCGGACAGGGCGAACGAGCAGTACTTC. Its translation is CASSVADRANEQYF.

V gene TRBV7-6 combines with J gene TRBJ2-1, with TRBD2 identical over 11 bases. This CDR3 is 16 amino acids long. Trimming at V came to 2 bases and at J to 5 bases, leaving 5 bases not matched to a gene. Germline-derived CDR1 and CDR2 are SGHVS and FNYEAQ. CDR3 residues: CASSLSETSGDNEQFF. The CDR3 coding sequence is TGTGCCAGCAGCTTATCCGAGACTAGCGGGGACAATGAGCAGTTCTTC.

This clone was detected once. The CDR3 DNA sequence: TGTGCCTGGAGTGCCTTCCACGGCCAGGGAAGCAATCAGCCCCAGCATTTT. It codes for CAWSAFHGQGSNQPQHF. V and J are TRBV30 and TRBJ1-5, with D perhaps matching TRBD1 (5 bases). The CDR3 consists of 17 residues. Germline loops: CDR1 GTSNPN, CDR2 SVGIG (reference sequence). V dropped 1 base and J dropped 1 base, with 17 bases sitting between them.

The CDR3 loop is CASSLAPSGNSPLHF. In DNA form, the CDR3 reads TGTGCCAGCAGCTTAGCGCCTAGTGGCAATTCACCCCTCCACTTT. The chain has TRBV7-6 and TRBJ1-6; no reliable D call. The germline gives CDR1 SGHVS, CDR2 FNYEAQ. The CDR3 covers 15 residues. Between the trimmed V and J ends, which lost 0 bases and 7 bases, there was a span of 10 bases.

In DNA form, the CDR3 reads TGTGCCAGCTCACCACGGACACAGGGGACAGGGGTGTACGAGCAGTACTTC. Translating it yields CASSPRTQGTGVYEQYF. This chain connects TRBV18 to TRBJ2-7; 10 bases are a match to TRBD1. Germline V gives CDR1 KGHSH, CDR2 LQKENI. This CDR3 is built from 17 residues. The junction had 10 bases not matched to a gene; V was cut back by 1 base and J by 4 bases.

This clone was found many times. The V gene is TRBV5-1, the J gene TRBJ2-1; 7 bases line up with TRBD2. The germline V gene encodes CDR1 SGHRS and CDR2 YFSETQ. The CDR3 sequence is 13 residues long. With V trimmed by 4 bases and J by 8 bases, 6 bases remained unmatched. CDR3 nucleotides: TGCGCCAGCAGCCCAGCGACTAGCTATGAGCAGTTCTTC. Residues: CASSPATSYEQFF.

This rearrangement joins TRBV3-1 (or the pseudogene TRBV3-2) to TRBJ2-7; TRBD2 agrees at 10 bases. The CDR3 loop spans 16 amino acids. The J segment lost 0 bases and the V segment lost 0 bases, leaving 2 bases of the junction unmatched. Germline V CDR1 and CDR2: LGHDT, YNNKEL (reference sequence). The DNA of the CDR3 is TGTGCCAGCAGCCAAGAACTAGCGGGACCCTCCTACGAGCAGTACTTC. Translating it yields CASSQELAGPSYEQYF.

The chain employs TRBV7-9 and TRBJ2-1; TRBD2 matches 11 bases. The CDR3 contains 19 residues. With V trimmed by 3 bases and J by 0 bases, 10 bases remained unmatched. Germline values: CDR1 SEHNR, CDR2 FQNEAQ (reference sequence). The CDR3 region is CASSLSVAGGDHSYNEQFF. In DNA, the CDR3 is TGTGCCAGCAGCTTGTCGGTAGCGGGAGGGGATCACTCCTACAATGAGCAGTTCTTC.

V and J are TRBV6-1 and TRBJ1-1, with 7 bases that match TRBD1. This CDR3 spans 17 amino acids. V lost 3 bases to trimming and J lost 4 bases; unmatched junction nucleotides: 14. Germline V gene data show CDR1 as MNHNS and CDR2 as SASEGT. The CDR3 region is CASSESITSTGVTEAFF. For the CDR3, the DNA is TGTGCCAGCAGTGAGAGTATCACGTCAACAGGGGTCACTGAAGCTTTCTTT.

J is TRBJ1-2 and V is TRBV11-2; 8 bases line up with TRBD1. This CDR3 is 14 amino acids long. The germline gives CDR1 SGHAT, CDR2 FQNNGV. The ends lost 5 bases at V and 5 bases at J; junction bases unmatched: 7. In DNA form, the CDR3 reads TGTGCCAGCAGCGTTGGACAGGGAGAATATGGCTACACCTTC. Protein: CASSVGQGEYGYTF.

This clone appeared a single time. The chain employs TRBV18 and TRBJ2-1; 8 positions match TRBD1. The CDR3 runs to 17 residues. V was clipped by 5 bases and J by 0 bases; unmatched bases: 9. Looked up from germline, CDR1 is KGHSH and CDR2 is LQKENI. CDR3 residues: CASSAGQGLSSYNEQFF. Written as DNA, the CDR3 is TGTGCCAGCTCAGCTGGACAGGGTCTAAGCTCCTACAATGAGCAGTTCTTC.

This clone has only one observation. The chain has TRBV6-1 and TRBJ1-1; D gene ambiguous. The CDR3 has 13 amino acids. The ends were cut back, 0 bases at V and 4 bases at J, with 6 bases in the middle. Germline V lookup: CDR1 MNHNS, CDR2 SASEGT. CDR3 coding DNA: TGTGCCAGCAGTGAAGCCCTAGGCACTGAAGCTTTCTTT. It encodes CASSEALGTEAFF.

Only a few counts were recorded for this clone. The V call is TRBV11-3, the J call TRBJ2-6; 9 nucleotides line up with TRBD1. The CDR3 covers 17 residues. With V trimmed by 5 bases and J by 3 bases, 8 bases remained unmatched. Germline V gene lookup returns CDR1 SGHNT and CDR2 YENEEA. The CDR3 spells CASSPGQGTGGANVLTF. In DNA form, the CDR3 reads TGTGCCAGCAGCCCAGGACAGGGGACAGGTGGGGCCAACGTCCTGACTTTC.

This clone was observed a few times. The chain combines TRBV6-5 with TRBJ2-2; D call uncertain. CDR3 length: 13 amino acids. CDR1 and CDR2 from the germline V gene are MNHEY and SVGAGI. V lost 7 bases, J lost 4 bases, and 10 bases lay in between. In DNA form, the CDR3 reads TGTGCCAGCACTCCTCGGGTCACCGGGGAGCTGTTTTTT. It encodes CASTPRVTGELFF.

For the CDR3, the DNA is TGTGCCAGCAGTTACGAAGCGGGGAGAACCTACAATGAGCAGTTCTTC. Translation: CASSYEAGRTYNEQFF. This chain joins TRBV6-2 or TRBV6-3 and TRBJ2-1; TRBD2 agrees at 7 bases. CDR1 is MNHEY and CDR2 is SVGEGT in the germline V gene. Trimming removed 2 bases from V and 2 bases from J; junction bases left unmatched: 6. CDR3 length equals 16 residues.

The chain employs TRBV7-9 and TRBJ2-1; TRBD2 agrees at 8 bases. The CDR3 extends over 15 amino acids. After removal of 6 bases from V and 4 bases from J, the junction contained 8 bases not matched to a gene. Germline assignment: CDR1 SEHNR and CDR2 FQNEAQ (reference sequence). The CDR3 region is CASSFSGAFYNEQFF. The DNA of the CDR3 is TGTGCCAGCAGTTTTAGCGGGGCCTTTTACAATGAGCAGTTCTTC.

The chain employs TRBV7-9 and TRBJ1-1; a weak D match, TRBD1 (6 bases). This CDR3 has 16 residues. Germline V gene sequence: CDR1 SEHNR, CDR2 FQNEAQ (reference sequence). The V end was cut by 2 bases, the J end by 1 base, with 14 bases between. The CDR3 is CASSLPQGRGNTEAFF. Here the CDR3 DNA reads TGTGCCAGCAGCTTACCTCAGGGCAGGGGGAACACTGAAGCTTTCTTT.